This T cell receptor (beta chain) came from a study of radiation and T cells in renal cell carcinoma. Notes on the study in general: Pretreatment tumor biopsies were lacking, so baseline clonotypes are unknown. In blood, top tumor clones expanded by 2 weeks, shrinking by 4.

Time point reported: blood 4 weeks post-SBRT, at nephrectomy. Treatment denoted: 15 Gy SBRT to primary tumor, nephrectomy 4 weeks later. Blood was sampled at baseline, 2 weeks and 4 weeks after SBRT. Clear cell pathology was present in this patient's renal cell carcinoma. Sequencing used immunoSEQ multiplex PCR; TCRdb keeps in-frame clones, though not all of them. The table lists more than 60,000 clones, less than 85% of them singletons. Of note for this clone: Its antigen is as yet unknown.

This receptor was obtained from a woman in her sixties with renal cell carcinoma. The material sequenced was blood, taken from a patient whose treatment included radiotherapy and nephrectomy.

The CDR3 nucleotides read TGTGCCAGCACCTCTGAGGCAGGGCCAGGAGGCTACACCTTC. This gives the protein CASTSEAGPGGYTF. The chain employs TRBV7-2 and TRBJ1-2, with D tentatively TRBD1 (5 bases). This CDR3 has 14 residues. CDR1 SGHTA and CDR2 FQGNSA come from the germline V gene. Trimming pared 7 bases from V and 8 bases from J, leaving 20 bases between.